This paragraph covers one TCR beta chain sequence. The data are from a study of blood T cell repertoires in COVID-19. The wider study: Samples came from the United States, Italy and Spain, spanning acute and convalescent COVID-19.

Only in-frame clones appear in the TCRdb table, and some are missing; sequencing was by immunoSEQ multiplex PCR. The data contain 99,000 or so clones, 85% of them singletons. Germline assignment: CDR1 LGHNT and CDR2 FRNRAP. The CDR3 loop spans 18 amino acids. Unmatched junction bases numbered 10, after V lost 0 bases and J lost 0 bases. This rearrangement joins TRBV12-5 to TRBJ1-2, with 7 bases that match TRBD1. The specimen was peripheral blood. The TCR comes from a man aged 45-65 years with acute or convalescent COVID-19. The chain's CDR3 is CASGLVQSLGTANYGYTF. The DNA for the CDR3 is TGTGCTAGTGGTTTGGTACAATCCCTCGGGACAGCTAACTATGGCTACACCTTC.